This T cell receptor beta chain was observed in a study of CD8 T cells in Susac syndrome. The authors reverse transcribed about 0.5 to 1 ug RNA with random hexamers. TCRdb independently ran MiXCR on the immunoSEQ multiplex PCR reads; one entry per CDR3 protein. The sample has 50,000 or so distinct CDR3 sequences; approximately 92% are singletons. This clonotype was picked up one time. The CDR3 consists of 13 residues. Trimming stripped 0 bases from V and 7 bases from J, with 7 bases between. Germline-derived CDR1 and CDR2 are SGHAT and FQNNGV. The sample taken for sequencing was CD8+ T cells from PBMCs. V is TRBV11-2 and J is TRBJ1-5; unclear D gene. The TCR sequence derives from a human donor in good health. The CDR3 spells CASSLDPGQPQHF. In DNA, the CDR3 is TGTGCCAGCAGCTTAGATCCGGGACAGCCCCAGCATTTT.